This paragraph covers one TCR beta chain sequence. Antigen specificity is unknown. Amplification targeted TCR beta CDR3 regions from RNA transcripts. During a first-round RT-PCR of the TCR CDR3, the HTBI primer set was used. In TCRdb, the multiplex PCR reads were re-called with MiXCR into one record per CDR3 protein. Of roughly 570,000 distinct CDR3 sequences in the sample, 40% to 55% were seen once. The data were obtained in a study of T cells in Graves' hyperthyroidism and ophthalmopathy. Findings and limits, study-wide: Onset of ophthalmopathy came a median roughly 6 months after the model predicted it.

Per germline, CDR1 SEHNR and CDR2 FQNEAQ (reference sequence). Trimming stripped 4 bases from V and 0 bases from J, with 12 bases between. The CDR3 spans 15 residues. The chain couples TRBV7-9 to TRBJ1-1, with D unresolved. This sequence originates from an adult woman with Graves' disease, either hyperthyroidism or ophthalmopathy (not recorded which). The specimen sequenced was peripheral blood or thyroid tissue (not recorded which). The CDR3 region has the DNA TGTGCCAGCAGCTCAGGACGAGGGATGAACACTGAAGCTTTCTTT. Residues: CASSSGRGMNTEAFF.